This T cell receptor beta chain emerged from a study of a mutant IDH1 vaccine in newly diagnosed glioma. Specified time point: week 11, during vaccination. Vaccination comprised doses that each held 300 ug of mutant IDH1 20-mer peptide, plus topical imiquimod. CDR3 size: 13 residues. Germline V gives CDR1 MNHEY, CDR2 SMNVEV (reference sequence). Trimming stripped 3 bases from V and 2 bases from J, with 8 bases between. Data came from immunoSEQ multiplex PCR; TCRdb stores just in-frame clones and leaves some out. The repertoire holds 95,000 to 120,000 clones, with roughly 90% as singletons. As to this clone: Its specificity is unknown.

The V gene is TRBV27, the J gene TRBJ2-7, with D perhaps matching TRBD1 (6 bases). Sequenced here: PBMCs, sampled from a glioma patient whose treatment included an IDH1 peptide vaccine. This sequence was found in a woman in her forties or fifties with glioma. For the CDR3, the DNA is TGTGCCAGCAGTTTGAACAGGGCCTACGAGCAGTACTTC. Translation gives CASSLNRAYEQYF.